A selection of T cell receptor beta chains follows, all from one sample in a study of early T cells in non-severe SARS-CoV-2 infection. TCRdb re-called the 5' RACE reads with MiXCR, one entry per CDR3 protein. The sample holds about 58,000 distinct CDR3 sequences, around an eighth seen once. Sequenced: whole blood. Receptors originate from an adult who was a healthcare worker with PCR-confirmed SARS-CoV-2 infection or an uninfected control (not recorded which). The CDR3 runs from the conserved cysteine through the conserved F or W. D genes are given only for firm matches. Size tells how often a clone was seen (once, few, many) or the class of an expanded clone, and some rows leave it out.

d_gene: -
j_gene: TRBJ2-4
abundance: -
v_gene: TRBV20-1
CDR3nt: TGCAGTGCTAGAGATTCCAGAACAGACATTCAGTACTTC
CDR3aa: CSARDSRTDIQYF

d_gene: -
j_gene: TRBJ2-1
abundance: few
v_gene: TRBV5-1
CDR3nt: TGCGCCAGCAGCTACACGACAGGCTATGAGCAGTTCTTC
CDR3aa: CASSYTTGYEQFF

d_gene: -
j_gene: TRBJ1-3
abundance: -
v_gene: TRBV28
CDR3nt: TGTGCCAGCAGTTGGAGCGTCTCTGGAAACACCATATATTTT
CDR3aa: CASSWSVSGNTIYF

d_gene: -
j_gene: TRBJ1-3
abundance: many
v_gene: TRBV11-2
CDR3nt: TGTGCCAGCAGCTTAGACAGGGCCCGCTCTGGAAACACCATATATTTT
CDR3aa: CASSLDRARSGNTIYF

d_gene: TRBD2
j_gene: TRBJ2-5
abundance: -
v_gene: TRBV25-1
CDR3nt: TGTGCCAGCAGTGGGGCTAGCGGCTACCAAGAGACCCAGTACTTC
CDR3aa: CASSGASGYQETQYF

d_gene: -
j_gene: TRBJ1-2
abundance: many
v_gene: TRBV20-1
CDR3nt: TGCAGTGCTAGAGATTCTTCCTATGGCTACACCTTC
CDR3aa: CSARDSSYGYTF

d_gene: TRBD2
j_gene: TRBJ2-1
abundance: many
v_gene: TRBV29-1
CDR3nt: TGCAGCGTTGAAGACTCCGCGGGAGTGTTGCAGTTCTTC
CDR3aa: CSVEDSAGVLQFF

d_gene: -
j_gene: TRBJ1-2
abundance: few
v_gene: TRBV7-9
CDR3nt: TGTGCCAGCAGCTTATCCACTCTGGAACCCTGGGGCGGCTACACCTTC
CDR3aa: CASSLSTLEPWGGYTF

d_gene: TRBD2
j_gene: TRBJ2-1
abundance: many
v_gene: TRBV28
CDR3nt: TGTGCCAGCAGTTTAGGTGGACTAGCTTCCGATGAGCAGTTCTTC
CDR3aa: CASSLGGLASDEQFF

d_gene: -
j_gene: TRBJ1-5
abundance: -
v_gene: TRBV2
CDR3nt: TGTGCCAGCAAGCAGGATAGCAATCAGCCCCAGCATTTT
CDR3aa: CASKQDSNQPQHF

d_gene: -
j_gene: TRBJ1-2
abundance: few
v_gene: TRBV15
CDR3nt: TGTGCCACCAGCAGTGGGGGGGTGGCTAGAACTTATGGCTACACCTTC
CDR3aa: CATSSGGVARTYGYTF

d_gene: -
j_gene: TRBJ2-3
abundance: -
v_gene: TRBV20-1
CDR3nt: TGCAGTGCTGAGGATAGCACAGATACGCAGTATTTT
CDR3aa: CSAEDSTDTQYF

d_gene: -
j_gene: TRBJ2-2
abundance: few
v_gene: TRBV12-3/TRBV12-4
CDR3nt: TGTGCCAGCAGTTTACCGGGGATTCCCGGGGAGCTGTTTTTT
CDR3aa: CASSLPGIPGELFF

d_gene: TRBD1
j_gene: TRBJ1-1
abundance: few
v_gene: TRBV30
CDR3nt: TGTGCCTGGAGAGACAGGGGAGGCACTGAAGCTTTCTTT
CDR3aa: CAWRDRGGTEAFF

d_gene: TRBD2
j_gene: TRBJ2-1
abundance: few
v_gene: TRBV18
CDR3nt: TGTGCCAGCTCACCAGAACTAGCGGGAAATGAGCAGTTCTTC
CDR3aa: CASSPELAGNEQFF

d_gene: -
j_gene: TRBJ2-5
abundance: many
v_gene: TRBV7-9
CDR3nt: TGTGCCAGCAGCCCATATCAGGGGTCAGAGACCCAGTACTTC
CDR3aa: CASSPYQGSETQYF

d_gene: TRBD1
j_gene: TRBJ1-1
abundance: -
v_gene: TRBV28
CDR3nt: TGTGCCAGCAGTTTACTGAGGGGGCCTGAAGCTTTCTTT
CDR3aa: CASSLLRGPEAFF